This paragraph reports one T cell receptor (beta chain). Antigen unknown. Treatment defined: some 19 received Ad26.COV2.S at low or high dose, single or two shots; 5 received placebo; per-sample allocation not given. After the first vaccine or placebo injection, samples were drawn on day 63. In Boston, an adult donor aged 18-55 years took part. Its platform was an Ad26 vector, and its expressed antigen was Wuhan-strain SARS-CoV-2 spike. The CDR3 extends over 18 amino acids. CDR1 LGHNA and CDR2 YNFKEQ come from the germline V gene. V lost 5 bases to trimming and J lost 2 bases; unmatched junction nucleotides: 15. The protocol was immunoSEQ multiplex PCR, while the TCRdb copy is restricted to in-frame clones and leaves out a portion. The sample shows about 350,000 clones, about 89% of them seen only once. The source of the sample is a study of Ad26.COV2.S vaccination and SARS-CoV-2 variants. Broader study findings: There was a possibility that the TCR breadth and depth analyses underestimated total T cell responses.

The J gene is TRBJ2-3, the V gene TRBV4-2; TRBD2 matches at 8 bases. The origin of this receptor is a person between 18 and 65 years old who received the Ad26.COV2.S COVID-19 vaccine or a placebo. The sample here was peripheral blood, taken in a trial of Ad26.COV2.S vaccine versus placebo. The CDR3 is CASSAPPGGALNTDTQYF. The CDR3 DNA is TGTGCCAGCAGCGCTCCTCCCGGGGGGGCCCTAAACACAGATACGCAGTATTTT.